The 18 T cell receptor beta chains below come from one sample, sequenced in a study of cytomegalovirus exposure and HLA in healthy donors. 60 Vbeta and 13 Jbeta primers were used in PCR. TCRdb keeps only in-frame clones here, not all; method: immunoSEQ multiplex PCR. Altogether 100,000 to 120,000 clones are present, 65% to 80% being singletons, with the ten largest covering approximately 5.6%. Input material: PBMCs. Receptors originate from a young man in good health and CMV-seropositive.

The chain joins TRBV5-6 to TRBJ2-5, with 11 bases aligning to TRBD2. CDR1 is SGHDT and CDR2 is YYEEEE in the germline V gene. The trim removed 1 base at V and 0 bases at J, leaving 8 bases unmatched. CDR3 length: 18 amino acids. Here the CDR3 DNA reads TGTGCCAGCAGCTTGCTACTAGCGGGGGAGACGTACCAAGAGACCCAGTACTTC. Protein product: CASSLLLAGETYQETQYF.

The V gene is TRBV6-6, the J gene TRBJ2-1; D perhaps matches TRBD1 (5 bases). Per the germline V gene, CDR1 is MNHNY and CDR2 is SVGAGI (reference sequence). Trimming removed 0 bases from V and 5 bases from J, with 8 bases in between. This CDR3 comprises 14 residues. CDR3 nucleotide sequence: TGTGCCAGCAGTTACTCTCCAGGGAACAATGAGCAGTTCTTC. Encoded protein: CASSYSPGNNEQFF.

The genes are TRBV4-2 and TRBJ2-7; 12 positions agree with TRBD2. The V gene's germline CDR1 is LGHNA and CDR2 YNFKEQ. With V trimmed by 1 base and J by 7 bases, 8 bases remained unmatched. The CDR3 length is 16 residues. DNA for the CDR3: TGTGCCAGCAGCCAAGTCATACTAGCGGGGGGAGGTGAGCAGTACTTC. Its translation is CASSQVILAGGGEQYF.

The chain combines TRBV30 with TRBJ1-6; no definite D call. The CDR3 sequence is 14 residues long. V was clipped by 3 bases and J by 8 bases, with 14 bases between them. CDR1 GTSNPN and CDR2 SVGIG come from the germline V gene (reference sequence). The CDR3 is CAWSLWENDSPLHF. CDR3 sequence (DNA): TGTGCCTGGAGCCTCTGGGAGAATGATTCACCCCTCCACTTT.

The chain is built from TRBV4-1 and TRBJ2-1; a weak D match, TRBD1 (6 bases). Germline V gene lookup returns CDR1 MGHRA and CDR2 YSYEKL. V was cut by 1 base and J by 12 bases, with 22 bases left in between. This CDR3 contains 16 residues. In DNA, the CDR3 is TGCGCCAGCAGCCAAGCGAGCGCAGGGGCCCTGTGGTTGCAGTTCTTC. Residues: CASSQASAGALWLQFF.

CDR3 nucleotides: TGTGCCAGCAGCTTAGGACGGACTCAATCCTACAATGAGCAGTTCTTC. It specifies CASSLGRTQSYNEQFF. The chain links TRBV7-8 to TRBJ2-1; D is perhaps TRBD2 (5 bases). Germline CDR1 and CDR2: SGHVS and FQNEAQ. Trimming took off 1 base at V and 1 base at J, with 11 bases between the two ends. The CDR3 has 16 amino acids.

The V call is TRBV9, the J call TRBJ2-3; 10 nucleotides line up with TRBD2. The CDR3 runs 18 residues. From germline, CDR1 is SGDLS and CDR2 YYNGEE. The trim removed 4 bases at V and 6 bases at J, leaving 17 bases unmatched. CDR3 protein: CASSPNNLAGVPLDTQYF. The CDR3 nucleotides are TGTGCCAGCAGCCCAAACAACCTAGCGGGGGTCCCGTTGGATACGCAGTATTTT.

This clone was counted once. The rearrangement links TRBV2 to TRBJ2-5, with 7 bases that match TRBD1. The V gene's germline CDR1 is SNHLY and CDR2 FYNNEI. CDR3 length equals 12 residues. With 5 bases clipped from V and 3 bases from J, the junction kept 0 bases outside the gene matches. The CDR3 is CASSTGEETQYF. The CDR3 DNA is TGTGCCAGCAGTACAGGGGAAGAGACCCAGTACTTC.

This clone has just a few counts. The chain has TRBV4-3 and TRBJ2-7; TRBD1 agrees at 12 bases. CDR1 is LGHNA and CDR2 is YSLEER in the germline V gene. CDR3 length: 16 residues. The ends lost 3 bases at V and 5 bases at J; junction bases unmatched: 8. The CDR3: CASSHAPGQGANEQYF. The DNA for the CDR3 is TGCGCCAGCAGCCACGCCCCGGGACAGGGGGCTAACGAGCAGTACTTC.

CDR3 amino acids: CASSEGQIGEQYF. The DNA for the CDR3 is TGTGCCAGCAGCGAGGGACAGATTGGGGAGCAGTACTTC. This chain uses TRBV5-4 with TRBJ2-7, with TRBD1 identical over 7 bases. Germline CDR1 is SGHNT and CDR2 is YYREEE (reference sequence). The ends lost 4 bases at V and 7 bases at J; junction bases unmatched: 8. The CDR3 consists of 13 residues.

This chain links TRBV5-1 with TRBJ2-7, with 7 bases that match TRBD1. This CDR3 comprises 13 residues. Germline V gene data show CDR1 as SGHRS and CDR2 as YFSETQ. J lost 2 bases, V lost 3 bases, and 2 bases had no gene match. CDR3 amino acids: CASSWDSAYEQYF. CDR3 DNA: TGCGCCAGCAGCTGGGACAGCGCCTACGAGCAGTACTTC.

The chain couples TRBV5-4 to TRBJ1-6; no clear D. Trimming took 5 bases from V and 18 from J, leaving 15 bases between them. Germline CDR1 and CDR2: SGHNT and YYREEE (reference sequence). The CDR3 runs 11 residues. CDR3 bases: TGTGCCAGCAGAACGCTTCCGGGAGCCCACTTT. It encodes CASRTLPGAHF.

This clone was found many times. The chain joins TRBV6-5 to TRBJ1-6; 7 nucleotides line up with TRBD1. CDR1 and CDR2 (germline): MNHEY, SVGAGI. J was trimmed by 9 bases and V by 2 bases; bases with no gene match: 7. The CDR3 extends over 15 amino acids. The CDR3 reads CASSYSRDSSSPLHF. Here the CDR3 DNA reads TGTGCCAGCAGTTACAGCCGGGACAGTTCTTCACCCCTCCACTTT.

The chain couples TRBV29-1 to TRBJ2-5; 7 bases fit TRBD2. The CDR3 runs to 12 residues. Trimming removed 5 bases from V and 5 bases from J; junction bases left unmatched: 5. Germline V lookup: CDR1 SQVTM, CDR2 ANQGSEA. The CDR3 region is CSVLPAGETQYF. CDR3 coding DNA: TGCAGCGTTTTACCAGCGGGGGAGACCCAGTACTTC.

The rearrangement uses TRBV11-3 and TRBJ2-7; D is undetermined. Trimming left V 1 base short and J 0 bases short, with 10 bases between. The CDR3 runs 15 residues. CDR1 and CDR2 (germline): SGHNT, YENEEA. CDR3 nucleotide sequence: TGTGCCAGCAGCTTAGTAACATATACCTCCTACGAGCAGTACTTC. This gives the protein CASSLVTYTSYEQYF.

This chain uses TRBV9 with TRBJ2-7; TRBD2 agrees at 7 bases. The CDR3 consists of 17 residues. Germline CDR1 and CDR2: SGDLS and YYNGEE. After removal of 0 bases from V and 2 bases from J, the junction contained 11 bases not matched to a gene. The chain's CDR3 is CASSVATDGGGPYEQYF. Written as DNA, the CDR3 is TGTGCCAGCAGCGTAGCTACGGATGGCGGGGGTCCCTACGAGCAGTACTTC.

The rearrangement links TRBV27 to TRBJ2-2; D unresolved. Trimming removed 5 bases at V and 0 bases at J, with 10 bases between. The germline V gene has CDR1 MNHEY and CDR2 SMNVEV (reference sequence). The CDR3 spans 15 residues. As DNA, the CDR3 is TGTGCCAGCAGTATGACCGACACGAACACCGGGGAGCTGTTTTTT. It specifies CASSMTDTNTGELFF.

The J gene is TRBJ2-3, the V gene TRBV7-2, with TRBD2 as a possible D gene (6 bases). The CDR3 spans 16 residues. Trimming left V 1 base short and J 0 bases short, with 11 bases between. Germline CDR1 is SGHTA and CDR2 is FQGNSA. CDR3 nucleotides: TGTGCCAGCAGCTTAGATGCGGGGATAAGCACAGATACGCAGTATTTT. Encoded protein: CASSLDAGISTDTQYF.